This TCR beta chain was documented in a study of shared clonotypes between healthy human individuals. Assay: immunoSEQ multiplex PCR; the TCRdb copy retains only in-frame clones and omits some. The table has around 510,000 clones, roughly 95% seen once; the top ten hold around 0.067%. Looked up from germline, CDR1 is MDHEN and CDR2 is SYDVKM. Trimming shortened V by 3 bases and J by 8 bases, and 13 bases separated the two germline ends. This CDR3 is 14 amino acids long. V is TRBV28 and J is TRBJ1-4; no definite D call. The TCR was taken from a woman in her twenties or thirties in good health. The sequenced sample consisted of naive CD4+ T cells sorted from blood. Regarding subset: CD45RA+ positively selected. CDR3 sequence: CASSFSVFGEKLFF. The CDR3, as DNA: TGTGCCAGCAGTTTTTCAGTCTTCGGAGAAAAACTGTTTTTT.